This passage covers 10 T cell receptor beta chains from one sample sequenced in a study of CD8+ T cells in alopecia areata. The treatment: oral pan-JAK inhibitor, 5-10 mg twice daily. Sequencing used cDNA as its template, made by extracting RNA and reverse transcribing it. The table came from immunoSEQ multiplex PCR; TCRdb's copy has only in-frame clones and leaves some out. The data show about 190,000 clones, 60% seen once. Sequencing used CD4+ T cells sorted from blood, obtained at week 24, from a patient treated with tofacitinib. The receptors come from a human donor with alopecia areata.

This clone appeared a few times. This chain uses TRBV19 with TRBJ1-1; no reliable D call. V lost 4 bases and J lost 1, with 7 bases in between. Per germline, CDR1 LNHDA and CDR2 SQIVND (reference sequence). This CDR3 is 13 amino acids long. CDR3 sequence: CASSTLTNTEAFF. The CDR3, as DNA: TGTGCCAGTAGTACATTAACGAACACTGAAGCTTTCTTT.

Of note for this clone: This CDR3 is also generated by other DNA sequences in the sample. This chain uses TRBV30 with TRBJ1-5; 7 bases are a match to TRBD1. The trim removed 3 bases at V and 1 base at J, leaving 3 bases unmatched. CDR3 length: 14 amino acids. Germline V gives CDR1 GTSNPN, CDR2 SVGIG (reference sequence). The CDR3 loop is CAWRGTASNQPQHF. The CDR3 DNA reads as TGTGCCTGGAGAGGGACAGCAAGCAATCAGCCCCAGCATTTT.

The table lists this clone with a few counts. The chain combines TRBV5-6 with TRBJ1-2, with no clear D. The CDR3 sequence is 12 residues long. V lost 5 bases to trimming and J lost 3 bases, with 8 bases between them. Germline CDR1 SGHDT, CDR2 YYEEEE. In nucleotides, the CDR3 is TGTGCCAGCAGGGCCGGGGACTATGGCTACACCTTC. Its protein is CASRAGDYGYTF.

The chain joins TRBV5-5 to TRBJ2-1; 8 nucleotides line up with TRBD1. Losses at the gene ends were 3 bases for V and 4 bases for J; bases not matched to a gene: 0. The length of the CDR3 is 13 residues. Germline lookup yields CDR1 SGHKS and CDR2 YYEKEE (reference sequence). Here the CDR3 DNA reads TGTGCCAGCAGCTACAGGGGGTACAATGAGCAGTTCTTC. Its protein is CASSYRGYNEQFF.

The chain carries TRBV7-2 and TRBJ1-5, with a possible D match to TRBD1 (6 bases). The CDR3 is 15 residues long. Trimming took off 1 base at V and 6 bases at J, with 13 bases between the two ends. Germline V gene sequence: CDR1 SGHTA, CDR2 FQGNSA. The CDR3 DNA reads TGTGCCAGCAGCTTAGGAGGTGGGGGGCCTCAGCCCCAGCATTTT. It specifies CASSLGGGGPQPQHF.

With regard to this clone: This sample includes further DNA sequences coding for the same CDR3. The chain joins TRBV29-1 to TRBJ1-1, with D possibly matching TRBD1 (5 bases). From germline, CDR1 is SQVTM and CDR2 ANQGSEA. Deletions cut 4 bases from V and 0 bases from J, with 9 bases between. The CDR3 has 13 amino acids. Here the CDR3 reads CSVGGIMNTEAFF. The CDR3 DNA is TGCAGCGTTGGGGGGATTATGAACACTGAAGCTTTCTTT. The full variable domain, its missing parts supplied by reference TRBV29-1 and TRBJ1-1, is SAVISQKPSRDICQRGTSLTIQCQVDSQVTMMFWYRQQPGQSLTLIATANQGSEATYESGFVIDKFPISRPNLTFSTLTVSNMSPEDSSIYLCSVGGIMNTEAFFGQGTRLTVV.

The chain recombines TRBV18 with TRBJ2-5; D is unresolved. Trimming removed 6 bases from V and 0 bases from J, with 8 bases in between. The CDR3 spans 13 residues. From germline, CDR1 is KGHSH and CDR2 LQKENI. CDR3 region: CASSPANQETQYF. DNA for the CDR3: TGTGCCAGCTCCCCCGCCAACCAAGAGACCCAGTACTTC.

This clone has more than one count but fewer than ten. V gene TRBV11-3 combines with J gene TRBJ1-1; D not certain. CDR1 and CDR2 from the germline V gene are SGHNT and YENEEA. The CDR3 loop spans 11 amino acids. The ends were cut back, 2 bases at V and 5 bases at J, with 3 bases in the middle. CDR3 residues: CASSLRTEAFF. CDR3 bases: TGTGCCAGCAGCTTACGGACTGAAGCTTTCTTT. Based on the CDR3 plus reference TRBV11-3 and TRBJ1-1, the full variable domain is EAGVVQSPRYKIIEKKQPVAFWCNPISGHNTLYWYLQNLGQGPELLIRYENEEAVDDSQLPKDRFSAERLKGVDSTLKIQPAELGDSAVYLCASSLRTEAFFGQGTRLTVV.

This clone was counted at least ten times. The chain links TRBV7-2 to TRBJ2-1; perhaps TRBD2 as D (7 bases). The V end lost 5 bases, the J end lost 3 bases, and 14 bases lay between the germline ends. Germline CDR1 and CDR2: SGHTA and FQGNSA. This CDR3 spans 15 amino acids. This chain's CDR3 is CASSQGGGHYNEQFF. CDR3 DNA sequence: TGTGCCAGCAGCCAGGGCGGGGGCCACTACAATGAGCAGTTCTTC.

This clone was recorded a few times. V and J are TRBV30 and TRBJ1-1; D possibly corresponds to TRBD1 (5 bases). The CDR3 length is 12 residues. V lost 3 bases and J lost 11, with 16 bases in between. Germline V lookup: CDR1 GTSNPN, CDR2 SVGIG (reference sequence). The chain's CDR3 is CAWSRLGELAFF. The CDR3 DNA is TGTGCCTGGAGCCGTCTGGGGGAGTTGGCTTTCTTT.